This is a list of T cell receptor beta chains from one sample in a study of blood T cell repertoires in COVID-19. Some clones are missing from TCRdb's copy, which holds only in-frame ones; the method was immunoSEQ multiplex PCR. The sample lists tens of thousands of clones, around nine tenths occurring once. The sequenced material came from peripheral blood. Receptors were obtained from a human donor in a cohort sampled during active COVID-19. The conserved cysteine and the conserved F or W are not part of the CDR3 here.

cdr3_length j_call v_call cdr3_aa
13 TRBJ1-5 TRBV6-5 ASSSDLGSNQPQH
11 TRBJ1-1 TRBV4-3 ASSQQPGLEAF
11 TRBJ1-2 TRBV5-6 ASSLGQSYGYT
11 TRBJ2-7 TRBV6-2/TRBV6-3 ASSPLATFEQY
14 TRBJ2-3 TRBV5-1 ASKTPWGVVGDTQY
16 TRBJ2-1 TRBV28 ASSLTAIDRFSYNEQF
12 TRBJ2-5 TRBV5-6 ASSLSRTGETQY
14 TRBJ2-1 TRBV7-9 ASSPRRDIGNYEQF
12 TRBJ1-5 TRBV5-5 ASSLTGVNQPQH
12 TRBJ1-2 TRBV3-1/TRBV3-2 ATRAEGGVYGYT
10 TRBJ2-7 TRBV16 ASGKQGYEQY
13 TRBJ1-1 TRBV6-5 ASSPLAGVNTEAF
13 TRBJ1-6 TRBV15 ATSRDPQGESPLH
13 TRBJ2-1 TRBV11-2 ASNAGLGISDEQF
13 TRBJ1-4 TRBV6-5 ASTDPGQTNEKLF
13 TRBJ2-7 TRBV19 ASSTSGTSLHEQY
16 TRBJ2-7 TRBV7-2 ASSLGPGMRGLTYEQY
14 TRBJ2-5 TRBV27 ASSFAPGGGAPTQY
11 TRBJ2-5 TRBV5-1 ASSLGGEETQY
13 TRBJ2-7 TRBV11-2 ASSLDRSSGYEQY
11 TRBJ1-1 TRBV6-4 ASNPELNTEAF
12 TRBJ2-1 TRBV19 ASSARGTAGEQF
14 TRBJ1-5 TRBV28 ASSLYGGDGNQPQH
11 TRBJ1-2 TRBV7-2 ASSPGANYGYT
12 TRBJ2-3 TRBV3-1/TRBV3-2 ASSQVDRSDTQY
11 TRBJ1-3 TRBV10-3 AMGTGAGNTIY
12 TRBJ2-1 TRBV5-6 ASSGQGAGNEQF
16 TRBJ1-5 TRBV7-6 ASSLVAGGGLSNQPQH
10 TRBJ2-2 TRBV24-1 ATSRVTGELF
13 TRBJ2-7 TRBV2 ASSEARGQVPEQY
13 TRBJ1-4 TRBV5-4 ASSPAKGIREKLF
16 TRBJ1-4 TRBV10-1 ASIPLVLWGQGREKLF
12 TRBJ1-1 TRBV6-5 ASSPRTLNTEAF
11 TRBJ1-5 TRBV29-1 SVGTGGNQPQH
13 TRBJ1-6 TRBV6-5 ASSQRGQGTSPLH
10 TRBJ1-5 TRBV30 AWSVLNQPQH
13 TRBJ1-1 TRBV4-1 ASSQDSQMNTEAF
11 TRBJ2-7 TRBV10-1 ASSLRAGDEQY
13 TRBJ1-3 TRBV7-6 ASSPDSTSGNTIY
14 TRBJ1-2 TRBV6-6 ASSRGLSMGNYGYT
11 TRBJ1-2 TRBV15 ATSRETGAGYT
18 TRBJ2-4 TRBV5-8 ASSFEASPTTGGASVIQY
15 TRBJ2-5 TRBV6-2/TRBV6-3 ASSYSSSWARQETQY
12 TRBJ2-7 TRBV19 ARINRGRCYEQY
14 TRBJ1-3 TRBV6-5 ASSYGGQGAGNTIY
12 TRBJ2-7 TRBV19 ASASGTGSYEQY